The present T cell receptor (beta chain) was sequenced within a study of T cell repertoires in cytomegalovirus infection. For the study at large: Indicated by public TCR beta signatures were CMV infection and matching HLA type.

In TCRdb, the reads were re-called with MiXCR into one record per CDR3 protein. The data show hundreds of thousands of distinct CDR3 sequences, around 9.1% seen once. CDR1 MDHEN and CDR2 SYDVKM come from the germline V gene. This CDR3 has 14 residues. Between the trimmed V and J ends, which lost 5 bases and 5 bases, there was a span of 15 bases. This clonotype has at least ten counts. The rearrangement links TRBV28 to TRBJ2-5; tentatively, D is TRBD2 (5 bases). Sequences were obtained from PBMCs. The receptor comes from a human donor in good health (CMV status not recorded). Some clones in this sample may be carry-over from other donors' samples. The chain's CDR3 is CASSQDHSGETQYF. CDR3 nucleotides: TGTGCCAGCAGTCAGGACCACTCGGGGGAGACCCAGTACTTC.